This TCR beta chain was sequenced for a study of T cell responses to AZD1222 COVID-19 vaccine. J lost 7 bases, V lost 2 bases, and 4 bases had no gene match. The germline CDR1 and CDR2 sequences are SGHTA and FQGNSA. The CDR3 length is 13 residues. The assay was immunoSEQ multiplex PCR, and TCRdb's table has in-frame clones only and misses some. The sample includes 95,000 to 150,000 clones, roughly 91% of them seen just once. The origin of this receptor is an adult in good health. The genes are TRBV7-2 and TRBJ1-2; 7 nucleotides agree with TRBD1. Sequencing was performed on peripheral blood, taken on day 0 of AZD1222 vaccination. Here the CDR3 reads CASSLTGEGGYTF. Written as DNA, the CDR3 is TGTGCCAGCAGCTTAACAGGGGAGGGTGGCTACACCTTC.